This entry lists 32 T cell receptor beta chains sequenced from one sample in a study of T cells in Graves' hyperthyroidism and ophthalmopathy. From RNA transcripts, TCR beta CDR3 regions were amplified. RT-PCR in the first round (using the HTBI primer set) targeted the TCR CDR3. TCRdb called the multiplex PCR reads again in MiXCR, with one record for every CDR3 protein. The sample carries approximately 410,000 distinct CDR3 sequences, roughly 13% recorded once. Sequencing used blood. The receptor source for this set is a woman aged 18-29 years with Graves' hyperthyroidism.

The table lists this clonotype with many counts. The gene calls are TRBV6-2 or TRBV6-3 and TRBJ1-1, with D unresolved. Germline CDR1 reads MNHEY; CDR2 reads SVGEGT. V was pared by 10 bases and J by 7 bases, with 13 bases between. This CDR3 contains 11 residues. Written as DNA, the CDR3 is TGTGCCACCCGTTCGACCCTTGAAGCTTTCTTT. Amino acids: CATRSTLEAFF.

A few counts support this clonotype. CDR3 in amino acids: CASSSRPGTQYF. Here the CDR3 DNA reads TGTGCCAGCAGTTCCCGACCCGGGACCCAGTACTTC. V is TRBV6-5 and J is TRBJ2-5, with D unresolved. The ends were cut back, 4 bases at V and 7 bases at J, with 10 bases in the middle. Per germline, CDR1 MNHEY and CDR2 SVGAGI. The CDR3 is 12 residues long.

This clonotype has only a few counts. The V gene is TRBV6-2 or TRBV6-3, the J gene TRBJ2-1, with 8 nucleotides matching TRBD1. Germline V gene data show CDR1 as MNHEY and CDR2 as SVGEGT. Trimming took 8 bases from V and 9 from J; bases not matched to a gene: 9. The CDR3 is 13 residues long. CDR3 nucleotide sequence: TGTGCCAGCGCCCCGACAGGGGCTGGTGAGCAGTTCTTC. This codes for CASAPTGAGEQFF.

This clonotype was picked up a small number of times. The CDR3 bases are TGTGCCAGCAGCTATAAACAGGGTGGCTACACCTTC. Translating it yields CASSYKQGGYTF. The rearrangement uses TRBV28 and TRBJ1-2, with D perhaps matching TRBD1 (6 bases). Trimming took off 6 bases at V and 7 bases at J, with 12 bases between the two ends. Germline V gene data show CDR1 as MDHEN and CDR2 as SYDVKM. The CDR3 totals 12 residues.

This clonotype occurred a few times. The genes are TRBV29-1 and TRBJ2-5; D is ambiguous. The CDR3 contains 12 residues. The germline V and J ends were trimmed by 4 bases and 4 bases, with 10 bases remaining between them. Germline V CDR1 and CDR2: SQVTM, ANQGSEA. The CDR3 sequence is CSVVVALETQYF. CDR3 DNA: TGCAGCGTTGTTGTCGCGTTAGAGACCCAGTACTTC.

The chain has TRBV5-8 and TRBJ2-1, with TRBD1 identical over 7 bases. With V trimmed by 4 bases and J by 0 bases, 13 bases remained unmatched. The CDR3 totals 18 residues. The V gene's germline CDR1 is SGHTS and CDR2 YDEGEE. CDR3 sequence: CASSVTGLLSPSYNEQFF. The DNA for the CDR3 is TGTGCCAGCAGCGTGACAGGGCTTTTATCTCCCTCCTACAATGAGCAGTTCTTC.

A remark on this clonotype: A junction end diverges from the germline sequence, so it may reflect a read error. The CDR3 here is CAGSLEVGVGPQHF. Written as DNA, the CDR3 is TGTGCCGGCAGCTTAGAGGTGGGGGTAGGCCCCCAGCATTTT. The chain employs TRBV11-2 and TRBJ1-5; tentatively, D is TRBD1 (5 bases). The CDR3 runs 14 residues. Germline assignment: CDR1 SGHAT and CDR2 FQNNGV.

This rearrangement joins TRBV29-1 to TRBJ2-2; D ambiguous. V was cut by 4 bases and J by 6 bases, with 12 bases left in between. The CDR3 length is 13 residues. Germline V gives CDR1 SQVTM, CDR2 ANQGSEA. As DNA, the CDR3 is TGCAGCGTTGGTTCCTATGAGGCCGGGGAGCTGTTTTTT. As protein: CSVGSYEAGELFF.

This clonotype was recorded many times. The chain links TRBV6-6 to TRBJ2-5, with D uncertain. Germline assignment: CDR1 MNHNY and CDR2 SVGAGI (reference sequence). Deletions cut 2 bases from V and 1 base from J, with 8 bases between. CDR3 length: 14 residues. The CDR3 region has the DNA TGTGCCAGCAGTTACGGCCAGCTCCAAGAGACCCAGTACTTC. It specifies CASSYGQLQETQYF.

Ten or more counts support this clonotype. This chain connects TRBV29-1 to TRBJ2-1, with 13 bases that match TRBD2. The CDR3 contains 16 residues. Germline V gives CDR1 SQVTM, CDR2 ANQGSEA. Losses at the gene ends were 7 bases for V and 1 base for J; bases not matched to a gene: 7. The CDR3 region has the DNA TGCAGCGCTGGACTAGCGGGAGTATGGTCCTACAATGAGCAGTTCTTC. This translates into CSAGLAGVWSYNEQFF.

V usage is TRBV19 and J usage is TRBJ1-1, with 10 bases that match TRBD1. After removal of 7 bases from V and 5 bases from J, the junction contained 4 bases not matched to a gene. The CDR3 is made up of 13 amino acids. In germline, CDR1 is LNHDA, CDR2 SQIVND (reference sequence). The CDR3 sequence is CASIRTGGTEAFF. The CDR3 DNA follows: TGTGCCAGTATTAGGACAGGGGGAACTGAAGCTTTCTTT.

The sample holds many counts of this clonotype. The chain employs TRBV18 and TRBJ2-7; D is undetermined. V dropped 1 base and J dropped 2 bases, with 9 bases sitting between them. CDR1 is KGHSH, CDR2 LQKENI, per germline. The CDR3 spans 14 residues. CDR3: CASSPRAGPYEQYF. In nucleotides, the CDR3 is TGTGCCAGCTCACCACGGGCAGGTCCCTACGAGCAGTACTTC.

This clonotype was seen ten or more times. This chain uses TRBV5-1 with TRBJ2-3; the D gene could be TRBD1 or TRBD2 (6 bases each). Germline V gives CDR1 SGHRS, CDR2 YFSETQ. The CDR3 is 17 amino acids. Between the trimmed V and J ends, which lost 0 bases and 5 bases, there was a span of 19 bases. The CDR3 is CASSLESRGRLGDTQYF. Written as DNA, the CDR3 is TGCGCCAGCAGCTTGGAGAGCAGGGGACGACTAGGAGATACGCAGTATTTT.

CDR3 coding DNA: TGTGCCAGCAGCGTAGGGATGTTGGACAATGAGCAGTTCTTC. Translated: CASSVGMLDNEQFF. This rearrangement joins TRBV9 to TRBJ2-1; D remains unclear. Between the trimmed V and J ends, which lost 0 bases and 5 bases, there was a span of 9 bases. CDR1 and CDR2 (germline): SGDLS, YYNGEE. There are 14 residues in the CDR3.

At least ten counts were recorded for this clonotype. The rearrangement links TRBV6-2 or TRBV6-3 to TRBJ2-1; no definite D call. The CDR3 runs to 14 residues. V was pared by 5 bases and J by 6 bases, with 14 bases between. The V gene's germline CDR1 is MNHEY and CDR2 SVGEGT. CDR3 loop: CASSRFSMGNEQFF. In DNA form, the CDR3 reads TGTGCCAGCAGTAGGTTCTCGATGGGCAATGAGCAGTTCTTC.

The rearrangement links TRBV5-6 to TRBJ1-4; 12 bases line up with TRBD1. V dropped 5 bases and J dropped 10; count of bases not matched to a gene: 6. The CDR3 runs to 14 residues. Germline V gives CDR1 SGHDT, CDR2 YYEEEE. CDR3 bases: TGTGCCAGCAGGGAGGGACAGGGGGCTGCAAAACTGTTTTTT. Translation gives CASREGQGAAKLFF.

This clonotype was counted at least ten times. The rearrangement joins TRBV30 to TRBJ1-1; D is ambiguous. Trimming left V 2 bases short and J 7 bases short, with 8 bases between. Germline V gene sequence: CDR1 GTSNPN, CDR2 SVGIG (reference sequence). The CDR3 has 11 amino acids. The CDR3 here is CAWSPRDEAFF. Here the CDR3 DNA reads TGTGCCTGGAGTCCGAGAGATGAAGCTTTCTTT.

This clonotype was picked up many times. The V gene is TRBV5-5, the J gene TRBJ2-1, with TRBD2 as a possible D gene (5 bases). This CDR3 region has 12 residues. V lost 1 base and J 8 bases, leaving 7 bases between the germline ends. Germline values: CDR1 SGHKS, CDR2 YYEKEE (reference sequence). CDR3 amino acids: CASSLRRDEQFF. The CDR3 coding sequence is TGTGCCAGCAGCTTGAGGCGGGATGAGCAGTTCTTC.

Note on this clonotype: A much larger clone lies a single base off, so this may be a read error. The chain joins TRBV20-1 to TRBJ2-3; the D gene is possibly TRBD2 (6 bases). This CDR3 comprises 16 residues. Germline V gene sequence: CDR1 DFQATT, CDR2 SNEGSKA (reference sequence). In DNA, the CDR3 is TGCGGTGCTAGTTTAATGGGACTGGGGAGCACAGATACGCAGTATTTT. Its protein product is CGASLMGLGSTDTQYF.

The J gene is TRBJ2-1, the V gene TRBV30; 11 bases map to TRBD2. The CDR3 contains 13 residues. Germline V gene lookup returns CDR1 GTSNPN and CDR2 SVGIG (reference sequence). The V and J ends lost 4 bases and 14 bases, in that order; junction bases with no gene match: 10. Written as DNA, the CDR3 is TGTGCCTGGACTAGCGGGAGGTCCCACGGGAAGTTCTTC. It translates to CAWTSGRSHGKFF.

This clonotype was observed many times. This rearrangement joins TRBV28 to TRBJ1-1, with 8 bases fitting TRBD1. Trimming took 6 bases from V and 4 from J; bases not matched to a gene: 4. CDR3 length: 13 amino acids. The V gene's germline CDR1 is MDHEN and CDR2 SYDVKM. The CDR3 sequence is CASSYRGFTEAFF. The CDR3 DNA follows: TGTGCCAGCAGCTACAGGGGGTTCACTGAAGCTTTCTTT.

This rearrangement joins TRBV7-3 to TRBJ2-2; the match to TRBD1 covers 8 bases. The CDR3 totals 14 residues. In germline, CDR1 is SGHTA, CDR2 FQGTGA. Trimming cost V 4 bases and J 8 bases; bases outside gene matches: 6. In nucleotides, the CDR3 is TGTGCCAGCAGCTCCACAGGGGGGAGAGGGGAGCTGTTTTTT. This codes for CASSSTGGRGELFF.

This clonotype appeared many times. V usage is TRBV5-1 and J usage is TRBJ2-1, with 11 bases matching TRBD2. Germline V gene data show CDR1 as SGHRS and CDR2 as YFSETQ. Trimming took 0 bases from V and 9 from J; bases not matched to a gene: 5. The length of the CDR3 is 15 residues. The CDR3 spells CASSLETSGSGEQFF. The CDR3, as DNA: TGCGCCAGCAGCTTGGAAACTAGCGGGAGCGGTGAGCAGTTCTTC. The full variable domain, with the rest looked up from reference TRBV5-1 and TRBJ2-1, is KAGVTQTPRYLIKTRGQQVTLSCSPISGHRSVSWYQQTPGQGLQFLFEYFSETQRNKGNFPGRFSGRQFSNSRSEMNVSTLELGDSALYLCASSLETSGSGEQFFGPGTRLTVL.

This clonotype has a count of ten or more. The rearrangement links TRBV2 to TRBJ1-4, with TRBD1 matching 9 bases. Germline V gene lookup returns CDR1 SNHLY and CDR2 FYNNEI. Trimming took 7 bases from V and 10 from J; bases not matched to a gene: 4. This CDR3 comprises 12 residues. In DNA, the CDR3 is TGTGCCAGCAAGGACAGGGGTGGAAAACTGTTTTTT. Translating gives CASKDRGGKLFF.

This clonotype was seen many times. This chain connects TRBV28 to TRBJ1-1; no reliable D call. The CDR3 has 15 amino acids. Germline V gene lookup returns CDR1 MDHEN and CDR2 SYDVKM. The V end was cut by 4 bases, the J end by 1 base, with 13 bases between. The CDR3 is CASSSPSGANTEAFF. In nucleotides, the CDR3 is TGTGCCAGCAGTTCCCCCTCAGGTGCGAACACTGAAGCTTTCTTT.

This clonotype was detected only a few times. This clone may be a read error of a much larger clone one base away. The chain has TRBV3-1 and TRBJ2-7; D remains ambiguous. Germline CDR1 reads LGHDT; CDR2 reads YNNKEL (reference sequence). The length of the CDR3 is 15 residues. V lost 2 bases and J 2 bases, leaving 13 bases between the germline ends. CDR3 amino acids: CASSQRGQSTYEQYF. CDR3 coding DNA: TGTGCCAGCAGCCAACGTGGTCAGTCCACCTACGAGCAGTACTTC.

This sequence joins TRBV18 and TRBJ1-1; D not certain. The CDR3 totals 15 residues. In germline, CDR1 is KGHSH, CDR2 LQKENI. Trimming removed 5 bases at V and 0 bases at J, with 13 bases between. The CDR3 protein is CASSGRRPMNTEAFF. CDR3 nucleotide sequence: TGTGCCAGCTCAGGACGACGCCCCATGAACACTGAAGCTTTCTTT.

This clonotype was observed at least ten times. The rearrangement uses TRBV12-3 or TRBV12-4 and TRBJ1-1, with D unresolved. Trimming cost V 4 bases and J 5 bases, with 11 bases left between them. The CDR3 spans 13 residues. This chain's CDR3 is CASSSELRTEAFF. The CDR3 DNA sequence: TGTGCCAGCAGTTCCGAGTTGAGAACTGAAGCTTTCTTT.

The gene calls are TRBV12-5 and TRBJ1-2; TRBD1 might be the D (5 bases). The CDR3 contains 12 residues. Germline assignment: CDR1 LGHNT and CDR2 FRNRAP. V dropped 0 bases and J dropped 8 bases, with 7 bases sitting between them. The CDR3 spells CASGLVWGGYTF. As DNA, the CDR3 is TGTGCTAGTGGTTTGGTCTGGGGGGGCTACACCTTC.

This clonotype was seen at least ten times. The chain uses TRBV7-2 and TRBJ1-2; 8 bases fit TRBD1. This CDR3 is built from 15 residues. After removal of 5 bases from V and 5 bases from J, the junction contained 10 bases not matched to a gene. Germline V CDR1 and CDR2: SGHTA, FQGNSA. The CDR3 is CASSTKRTGWYGYTF. The CDR3 nucleotides read TGTGCCAGCAGCACCAAACGGACAGGGTGGTATGGCTACACCTTC.

This clonotype has more than one count but fewer than ten. This chain connects TRBV18 to TRBJ1-1, with TRBD1 identical over 11 bases. Germline lookup yields CDR1 KGHSH and CDR2 LQKENI. V dropped 2 bases and J dropped 3; count of bases not matched to a gene: 11. The CDR3 totals 18 residues. The DNA for the CDR3 is TGTGCCAGCTCACCAGTGGGACCGGGACAGGGGGTGGACACTGAAGCTTTCTTT. Residues: CASSPVGPGQGVDTEAFF.

This chain connects TRBV18 to TRBJ2-1, with D possibly TRBD2 on 7 matching bases. The CDR3 sequence is 18 residues long. The ends were cut back, 0 bases at V and 6 bases at J, with 21 bases in the middle. Germline CDR1 KGHSH, CDR2 LQKENI. CDR3 DNA: TGTGCCAGCTCACCACCTTCTACTCCCTCCCGGGGGGCCAATGAGCAGTTCTTC. This translates into CASSPPSTPSRGANEQFF.